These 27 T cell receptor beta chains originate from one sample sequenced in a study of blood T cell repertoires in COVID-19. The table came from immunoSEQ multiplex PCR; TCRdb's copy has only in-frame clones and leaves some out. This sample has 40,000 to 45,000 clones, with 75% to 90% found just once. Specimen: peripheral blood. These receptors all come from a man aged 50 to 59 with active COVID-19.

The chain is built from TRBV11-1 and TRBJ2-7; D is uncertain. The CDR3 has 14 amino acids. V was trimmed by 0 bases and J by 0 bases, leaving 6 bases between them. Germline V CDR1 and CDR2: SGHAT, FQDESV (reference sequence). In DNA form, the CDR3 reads TGTGCCAGCAGCTTAGCGGGCAGCTCCTACGAGCAGTACTTC. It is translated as CASSLAGSSYEQYF. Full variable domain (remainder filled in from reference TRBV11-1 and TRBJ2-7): EAEVAQSPRYKITEKSQAVAFWCDPISGHATLYWYRQILGQGPELLVQFQDESVVDDSQLPKDRFSAERLKGVDSTLKIQPAELGDSAMYLCASSLAGSSYEQYFGPGTRLTVT.

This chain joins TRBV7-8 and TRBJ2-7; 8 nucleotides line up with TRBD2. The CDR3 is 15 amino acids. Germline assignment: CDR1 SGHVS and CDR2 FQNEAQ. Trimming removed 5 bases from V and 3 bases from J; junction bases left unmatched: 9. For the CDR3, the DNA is TGTGCCAGCAGCCTACCCCGGGGGGGAATCTACGAGCAGTACTTC. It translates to CASSLPRGGIYEQYF. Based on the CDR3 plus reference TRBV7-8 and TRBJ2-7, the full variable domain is GAGVSQSPRYKVAKRGQDVALRCDPISGHVSLFWYQQALGQGPEFLTYFQNEAQLDKSGLPSDRFFAERPEGSVSTLKIQRTQQEDSAVYLCASSLPRGGIYEQYFGPGTRLTVT.

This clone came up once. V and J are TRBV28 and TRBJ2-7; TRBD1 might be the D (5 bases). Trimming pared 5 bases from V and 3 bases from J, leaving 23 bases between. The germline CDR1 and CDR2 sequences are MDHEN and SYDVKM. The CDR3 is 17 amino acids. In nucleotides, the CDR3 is TGTGCCAGCAGTAAGGTTGTAGGCTGGGGCGGCAACTACGAGCAGTACTTC. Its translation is CASSKVVGWGGNYEQYF.

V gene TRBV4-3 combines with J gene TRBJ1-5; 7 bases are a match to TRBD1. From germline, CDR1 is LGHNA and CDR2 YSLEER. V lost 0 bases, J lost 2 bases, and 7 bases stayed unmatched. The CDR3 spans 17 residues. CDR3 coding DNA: TGCGCCAGCAGCCAAGATAGGGGGCTGGAGGGCAATCAGCCCCAGCATTTT. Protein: CASSQDRGLEGNQPQHF.

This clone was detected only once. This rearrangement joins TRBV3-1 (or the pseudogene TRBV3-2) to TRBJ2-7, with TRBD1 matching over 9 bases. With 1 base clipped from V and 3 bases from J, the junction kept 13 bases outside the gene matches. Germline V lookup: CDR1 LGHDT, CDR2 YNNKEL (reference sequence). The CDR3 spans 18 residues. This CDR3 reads CASSQVSGTGSYFYEQYF. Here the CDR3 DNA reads TGTGCCAGCAGCCAAGTTTCTGGGACAGGGAGTTACTTCTACGAGCAGTACTTC.

Here the CDR3 DNA reads TGCAGCGGGCAGCGGGAGGCCCCCTACAATGAGCAGTTCTTC. It encodes CSGQREAPYNEQFF. This chain uses TRBV29-1 with TRBJ2-1; TRBD2 matches 9 bases. The CDR3 is made up of 14 amino acids. The germline V gene has CDR1 SQVTM and CDR2 ANQGSEA. V was pared by 7 bases and J by 2 bases, with 6 bases of the junction left unmatched.

The CDR3 region has the DNA TGTGCCATCAGCCCGGGAGGGGGAAGGGGTACCTACAATGAGCAGTTCTTC. It encodes CAISPGGGRGTYNEQFF. The genes are TRBV10-3 and TRBJ2-1, with TRBD2 matching 8 bases. Germline values: CDR1 ENHRY, CDR2 SYGVKD. The CDR3 covers 17 residues. After removal of 6 bases from V and 2 bases from J, the junction contained 12 bases not matched to a gene.

The CDR3 nucleotides read TGTGCCAGCAGCTCGAAACTAGCGGGAGGGCCAGATACGCAGTATTTT. This codes for CASSSKLAGGPDTQYF. This rearrangement joins TRBV5-4 to TRBJ2-3, with 13 bases identical to TRBD2. Trimming at V came to 3 bases and at J to 4 bases, leaving 5 bases not matched to a gene. CDR3 length equals 16 residues. Germline V gives CDR1 SGHNT, CDR2 YYREEE (reference sequence).

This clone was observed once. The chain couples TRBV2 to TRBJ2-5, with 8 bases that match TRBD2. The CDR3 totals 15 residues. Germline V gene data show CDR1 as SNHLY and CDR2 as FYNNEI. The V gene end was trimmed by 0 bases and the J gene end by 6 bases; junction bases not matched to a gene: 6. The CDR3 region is CASSEARGSGKTQYF. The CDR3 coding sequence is TGTGCCAGCAGTGAAGCGCGGGGTAGCGGGAAGACCCAGTACTTC.

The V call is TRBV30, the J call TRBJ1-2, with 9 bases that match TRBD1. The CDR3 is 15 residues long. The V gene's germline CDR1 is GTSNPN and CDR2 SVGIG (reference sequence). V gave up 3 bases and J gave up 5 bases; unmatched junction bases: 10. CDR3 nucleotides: TGTGCCTGGAGCCAGGGACAGGGTTGGGTGTATGGCTACACCTTC. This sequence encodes CAWSQGQGWVYGYTF.

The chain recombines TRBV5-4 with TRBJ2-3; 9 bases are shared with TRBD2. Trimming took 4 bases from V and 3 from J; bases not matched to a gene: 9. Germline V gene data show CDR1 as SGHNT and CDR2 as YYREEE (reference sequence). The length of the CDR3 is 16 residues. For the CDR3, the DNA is TGTGCCAGCAGCCCAGCCTTAGCGGGAGTGACAGATACGCAGTATTTT. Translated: CASSPALAGVTDTQYF.

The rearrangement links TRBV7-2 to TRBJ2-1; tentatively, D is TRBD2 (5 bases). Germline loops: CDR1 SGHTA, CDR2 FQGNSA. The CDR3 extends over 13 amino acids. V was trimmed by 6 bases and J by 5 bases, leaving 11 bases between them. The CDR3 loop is CASSVAFDNEQFF. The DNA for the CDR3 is TGTGCCAGCAGTGTAGCGTTCGACAATGAGCAGTTCTTC.

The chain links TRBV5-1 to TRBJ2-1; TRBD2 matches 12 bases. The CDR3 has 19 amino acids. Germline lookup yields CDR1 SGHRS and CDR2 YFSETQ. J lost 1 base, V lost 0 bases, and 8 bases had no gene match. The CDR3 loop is CASSLGLAGGPLSYNEQFF. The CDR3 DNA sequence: TGCGCCAGCAGCTTGGGGCTAGCGGGAGGGCCGCTTTCCTACAATGAGCAGTTCTTC.

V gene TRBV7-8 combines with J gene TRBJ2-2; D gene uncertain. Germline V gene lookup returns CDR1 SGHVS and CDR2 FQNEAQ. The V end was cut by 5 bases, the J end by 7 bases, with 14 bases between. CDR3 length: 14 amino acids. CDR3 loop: CASSRTIMSGELFF. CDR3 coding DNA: TGTGCCAGCAGCCGTACTATTATGAGCGGGGAGCTGTTTTTT.

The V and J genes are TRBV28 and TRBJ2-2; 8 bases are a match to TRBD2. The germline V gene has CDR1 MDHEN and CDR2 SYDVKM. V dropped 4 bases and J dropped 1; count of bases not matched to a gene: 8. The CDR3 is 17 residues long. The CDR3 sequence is CASSYGGTSVNTGELFF. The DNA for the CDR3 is TGTGCCAGCAGTTATGGGGGGACTAGTGTGAACACCGGGGAGCTGTTTTTT.

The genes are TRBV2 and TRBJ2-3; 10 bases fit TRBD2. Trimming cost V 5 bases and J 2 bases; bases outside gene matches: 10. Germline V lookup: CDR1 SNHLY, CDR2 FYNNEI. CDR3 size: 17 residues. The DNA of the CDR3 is TGTGCCAGCAGTCTCACTTTAGCGGGGGGTCTCACAGATACGCAGTATTTT. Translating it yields CASSLTLAGGLTDTQYF.

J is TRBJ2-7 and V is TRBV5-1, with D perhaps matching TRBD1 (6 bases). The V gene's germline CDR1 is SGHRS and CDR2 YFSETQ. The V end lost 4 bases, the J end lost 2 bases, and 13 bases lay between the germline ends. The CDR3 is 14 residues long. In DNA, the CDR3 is TGCGCCAGCAGCCCAGGACAGCGAACCTACGAGCAGTACTTC. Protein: CASSPGQRTYEQYF.

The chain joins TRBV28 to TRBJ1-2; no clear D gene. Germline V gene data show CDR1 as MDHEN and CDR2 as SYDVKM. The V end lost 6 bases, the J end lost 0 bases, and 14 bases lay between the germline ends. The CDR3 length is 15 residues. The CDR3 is CASSRGREANYGYTF. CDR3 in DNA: TGTGCCAGCAGCCGCGGGAGGGAGGCTAACTATGGCTACACCTTC.

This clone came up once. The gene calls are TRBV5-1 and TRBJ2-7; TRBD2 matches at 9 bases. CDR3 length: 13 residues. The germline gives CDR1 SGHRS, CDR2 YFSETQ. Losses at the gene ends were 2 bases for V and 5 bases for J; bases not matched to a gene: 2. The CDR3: CASSLGLANEQYF. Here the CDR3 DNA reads TGCGCCAGCAGCTTAGGACTAGCGAACGAGCAGTACTTC.

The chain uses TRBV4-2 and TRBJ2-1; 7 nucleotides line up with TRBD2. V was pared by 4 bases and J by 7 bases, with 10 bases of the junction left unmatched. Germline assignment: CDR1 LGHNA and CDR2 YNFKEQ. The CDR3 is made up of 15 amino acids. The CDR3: CASSPTDRGGNEQFF. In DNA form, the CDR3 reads TGTGCCAGCAGCCCGACAGACCGGGGAGGGAATGAGCAGTTCTTC.

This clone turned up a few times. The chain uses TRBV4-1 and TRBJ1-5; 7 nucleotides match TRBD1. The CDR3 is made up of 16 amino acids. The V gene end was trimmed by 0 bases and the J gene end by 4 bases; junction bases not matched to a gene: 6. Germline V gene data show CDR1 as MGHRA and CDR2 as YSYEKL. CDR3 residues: CASSQEMGQLNQPQHF. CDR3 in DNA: TGCGCCAGCAGCCAAGAAATGGGACAGCTAAATCAGCCCCAGCATTTT.

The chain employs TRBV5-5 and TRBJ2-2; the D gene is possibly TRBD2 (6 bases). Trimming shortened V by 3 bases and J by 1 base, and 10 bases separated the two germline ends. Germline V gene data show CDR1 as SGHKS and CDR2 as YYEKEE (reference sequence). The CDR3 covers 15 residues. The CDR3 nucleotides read TGTGCCAGCAGCTCGGGACTGATGAACACCGGGGAGCTGTTTTTT. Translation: CASSSGLMNTGELFF.

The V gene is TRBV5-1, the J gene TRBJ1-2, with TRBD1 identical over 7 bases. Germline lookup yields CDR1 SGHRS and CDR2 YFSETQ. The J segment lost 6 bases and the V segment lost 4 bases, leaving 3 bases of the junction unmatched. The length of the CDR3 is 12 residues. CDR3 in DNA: TGCGCCAGCAGCCTACAGGGGAATGGCTACACCTTC. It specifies CASSLQGNGYTF.

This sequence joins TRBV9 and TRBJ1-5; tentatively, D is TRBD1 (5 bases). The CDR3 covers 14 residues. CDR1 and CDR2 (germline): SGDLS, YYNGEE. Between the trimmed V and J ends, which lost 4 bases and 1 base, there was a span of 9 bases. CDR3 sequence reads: CASSPGGSNQPQHF. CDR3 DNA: TGTGCCAGCAGCCCGGGGGGAAGCAATCAGCCCCAGCATTTT.

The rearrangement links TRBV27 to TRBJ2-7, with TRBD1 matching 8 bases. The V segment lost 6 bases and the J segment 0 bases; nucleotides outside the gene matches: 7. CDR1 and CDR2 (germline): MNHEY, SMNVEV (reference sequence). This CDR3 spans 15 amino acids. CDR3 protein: CASSPSGGLSYEQYF. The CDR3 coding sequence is TGTGCCAGCAGCCCGTCAGGGGGCCTCTCCTACGAGCAGTACTTC.

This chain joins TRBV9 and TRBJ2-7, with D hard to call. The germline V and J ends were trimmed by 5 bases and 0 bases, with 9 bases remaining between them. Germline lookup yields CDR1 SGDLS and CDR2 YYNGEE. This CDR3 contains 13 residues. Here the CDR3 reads CASRSDSSYEQYF. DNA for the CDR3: TGTGCCAGCAGGAGCGATAGCTCCTACGAGCAGTACTTC.

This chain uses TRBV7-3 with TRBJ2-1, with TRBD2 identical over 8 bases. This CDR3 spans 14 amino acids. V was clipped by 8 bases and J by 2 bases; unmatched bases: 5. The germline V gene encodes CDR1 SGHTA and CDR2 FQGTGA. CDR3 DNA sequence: TGTGCCAGCTCGGCGGGAGGTCCCTACAATGAGCAGTTCTTC. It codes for CASSAGGPYNEQFF.